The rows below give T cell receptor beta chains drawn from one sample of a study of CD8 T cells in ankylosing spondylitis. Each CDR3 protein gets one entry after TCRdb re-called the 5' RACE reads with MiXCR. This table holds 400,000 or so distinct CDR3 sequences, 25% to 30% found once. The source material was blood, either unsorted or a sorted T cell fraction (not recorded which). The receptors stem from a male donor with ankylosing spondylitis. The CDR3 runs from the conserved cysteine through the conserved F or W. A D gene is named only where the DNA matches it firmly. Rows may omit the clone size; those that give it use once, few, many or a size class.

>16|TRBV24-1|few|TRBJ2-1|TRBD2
CATSEPTSGSLDEQFF
TGTGCCACCAGTGAGCCGACTAGCGGGAGTTTAGATGAGCAGTTCTTC
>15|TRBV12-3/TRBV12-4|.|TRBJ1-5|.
CASSLINNINQPQHF
TGTGCCAGCAGTTTAATAAACAACATAAATCAGCCCCAGCATTTT
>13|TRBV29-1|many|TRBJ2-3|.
CSGDLGPTDTQYF
TGCAGCGGGGACTTAGGGCCCACAGATACGCAGTATTTT
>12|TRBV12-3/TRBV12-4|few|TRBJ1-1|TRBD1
CASTSGGGTAFF
TGTGCCAGCACCTCAGGAGGGGGCACAGCTTTCTTT
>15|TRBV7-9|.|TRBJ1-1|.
CASSLALGMNTEAFF
TGTGCCAGCAGCTTAGCTCTGGGGATGAACACTGAAGCTTTCTTT
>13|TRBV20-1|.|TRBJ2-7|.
CSATGPSRYEQYF
TGCAGTGCCACAGGTCCTAGCCGTTACGAGCAGTACTTC
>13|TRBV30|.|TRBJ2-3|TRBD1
CACDRARTDTQYF
TGTGCCTGCGACAGGGCTCGCACAGATACGCAGTATTTT
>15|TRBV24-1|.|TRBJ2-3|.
CATSDFRASTDTQYF
TGTGCCACCAGTGATTTTCGAGCCAGCACAGATACGCAGTATTTT
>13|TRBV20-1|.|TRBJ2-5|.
CSAGDGVLETQYF
TGCAGTGCTGGGGACGGTGTCTTAGAGACCCAGTACTTC
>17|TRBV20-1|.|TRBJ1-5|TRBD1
CSAKTGTGGLKYQPQHF
TGCAGTGCCAAAACCGGGACAGGGGGGTTGAAATATCAGCCCCAGCATTTT
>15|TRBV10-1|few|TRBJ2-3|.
CASSESLDSTDTQYF
TGCGCCAGCAGTGAGTCGTTGGACAGCACAGATACGCAGTATTTT
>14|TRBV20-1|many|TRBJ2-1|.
CSARGGRGADEQFF
TGCAGTGCTAGGGGGGGAAGGGGCGCGGATGAGCAGTTCTTC
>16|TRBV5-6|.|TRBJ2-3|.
CASSLLQGRGADTQYF
TGTGCCAGCAGCTTACTCCAGGGGAGGGGTGCAGATACGCAGTATTTT
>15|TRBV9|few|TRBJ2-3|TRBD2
CASSVVSGRADTQYF
TGTGCCAGCAGCGTAGTAAGCGGGAGAGCGGATACGCAGTATTTT
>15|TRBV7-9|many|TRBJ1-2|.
CASSSIRQVDYGYTF
TGTGCCAGCAGCTCCATAAGACAGGTTGACTATGGCTACACCTTC
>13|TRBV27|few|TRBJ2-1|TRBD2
CASIKTSSNGQFF
TGTGCCAGCATTAAGACTAGCTCGAACGGGCAGTTCTTC
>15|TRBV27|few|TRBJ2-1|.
CASSPFVNSYNEQFF
TGTGCCAGCAGTCCTTTCGTTAACTCCTACAATGAGCAGTTCTTC
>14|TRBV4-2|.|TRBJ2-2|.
CASSQGTYTGELFF
TGTGCCAGCAGCCAAGGGACCTACACCGGGGAGCTGTTTTTT
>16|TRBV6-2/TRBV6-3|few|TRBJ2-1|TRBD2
CASSYSLAASYNEQFF
TGTGCCAGCAGTTACAGTCTAGCGGCTTCCTACAATGAGCAGTTCTTC
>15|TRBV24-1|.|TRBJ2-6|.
CATSDQGSGANVLTF
TGTGCCACCAGTGATCAGGGGTCCGGGGCCAACGTCCTGACTTTC
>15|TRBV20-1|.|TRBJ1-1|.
CSARVAATFGTEAFF
TGCAGTGCTAGGGTGGCGGCGACATTCGGCACTGAAGCTTTCTTT
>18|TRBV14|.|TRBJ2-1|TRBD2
CASSRGLAGSPLEDEQFF
TGTGCCAGCAGCCGGGGACTAGCGGGATCGCCCCTCGAGGATGAGCAGTTCTTC
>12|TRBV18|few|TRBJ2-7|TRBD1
CASSSGQGEQYF
TGTGCCAGCTCATCCGGACAGGGGGAGCAGTACTTC
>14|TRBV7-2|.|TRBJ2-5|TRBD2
CASSYSSGGETQYF
TGTGCCAGCAGCTATTCTAGCGGGGGAGAGACCCAGTACTTC
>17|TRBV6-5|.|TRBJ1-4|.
CASSYSHPKATNEKLFF
TGTGCCAGCAGTTACTCACACCCCAAGGCAACTAATGAAAAACTGTTTTTT
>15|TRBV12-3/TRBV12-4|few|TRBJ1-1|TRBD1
CASSRADRKNTEAFF
TGTGCCAGCAGCCGAGCGGACAGGAAGAACACTGAAGCTTTCTTT
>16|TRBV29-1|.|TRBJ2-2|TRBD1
CSVIGGTGGSTGELFF
TGCAGCGTGATAGGAGGGACAGGGGGTTCCACCGGGGAGCTGTTTTTT
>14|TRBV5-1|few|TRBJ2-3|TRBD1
CASSGDSRGDTQYF
TGCGCCAGCAGTGGGGACAGCCGGGGAGATACGCAGTATTTT
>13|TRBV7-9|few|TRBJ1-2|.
CASSLEINYGYTF
TGTGCCAGCAGCTTAGAGATTAACTATGGCTACACCTTC
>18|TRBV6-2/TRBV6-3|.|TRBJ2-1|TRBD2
CASSYIRLAGLSYNEQFF
TGTGCCAGCAGTTACATACGACTAGCAGGCCTCTCCTACAATGAGCAGTTCTTC
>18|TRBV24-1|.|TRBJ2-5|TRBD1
CATSDPKDRVKYQETQYF
TGTGCCACCAGTGACCCCAAGGACAGGGTAAAGTACCAAGAGACCCAGTACTTC
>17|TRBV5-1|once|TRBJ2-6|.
CASSLSSGVSGANVLTF
TGCGCCAGCAGCTTGAGTTCAGGAGTCTCTGGGGCCAACGTCCTGACTTTC
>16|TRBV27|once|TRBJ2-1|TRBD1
CASSADRGLLDNEQFF
TGTGCCAGCAGTGCTGACAGGGGGCTACTTGACAATGAGCAGTTCTTC
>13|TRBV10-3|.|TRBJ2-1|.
CAISEQIYNEQFF
TGTGCCATCAGTGAACAGATTTACAATGAGCAGTTCTTC
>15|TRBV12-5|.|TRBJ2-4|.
CASGLAEVAKNIQYF
TGTGCTAGTGGTTTAGCCGAGGTAGCCAAAAACATTCAGTACTTC
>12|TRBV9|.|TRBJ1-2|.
CASSVGFYGYTF
TGTGCCAGCAGCGTAGGGTTCTATGGCTACACCTTC
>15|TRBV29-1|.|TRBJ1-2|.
CSVEVEDTVFQGYTF
TGCAGCGTTGAAGTGGAGGACACAGTTTTTCAGGGCTACACCTTC
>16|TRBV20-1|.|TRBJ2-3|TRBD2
CSALTPGLPSTDTQYF
TGCAGTGCTCTCACCCCGGGACTACCTAGCACAGATACGCAGTATTTT
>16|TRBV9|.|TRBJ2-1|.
CASSVGLGGMNNEQFF
TGTGCCAGCAGCGTAGGACTGGGGGGTATGAACAATGAGCAGTTCTTC
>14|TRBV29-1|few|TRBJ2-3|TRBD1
CSVDGTGTTDTQYF
TGCAGCGTTGATGGGACAGGGACGACAGATACGCAGTATTTT
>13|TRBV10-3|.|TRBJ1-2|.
CAISPDPNYGYTF
TGTGCCATTTCCCCAGATCCTAACTATGGCTACACCTTC
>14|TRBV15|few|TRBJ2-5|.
CATSTGTFGETQYF
TGTGCCACCAGCACTGGGACTTTTGGAGAGACCCAGTACTTC
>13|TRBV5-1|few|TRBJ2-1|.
CASTLNKGNEQFF
TGCGCCAGCACCTTGAATAAGGGTAATGAGCAGTTCTTC
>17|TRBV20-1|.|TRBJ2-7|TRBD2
CSAGTSGSVGAWKEQYF
TGCAGTGCTGGGACTAGCGGGAGTGTCGGGGCTTGGAAGGAGCAGTACTTC
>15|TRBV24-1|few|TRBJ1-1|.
CATSAPGGLQTEAFF
TGTGCCACCAGTGCCCCCGGTGGCCTCCAAACTGAAGCTTTCTTT
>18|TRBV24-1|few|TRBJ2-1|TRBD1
CATSDEVPGQGSYNEQFF
TGTGCCACCAGCGACGAAGTTCCGGGACAGGGCTCCTACAATGAGCAGTTCTTC
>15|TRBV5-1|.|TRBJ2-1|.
CASSLDLKEIDEQFF
TGCGCCAGCAGCTTGGACCTTAAAGAGATCGATGAGCAGTTCTTC
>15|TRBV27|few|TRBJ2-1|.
CASRPPGTPNNEQFF
TGTGCCAGCAGGCCTCCGGGGACACCCAACAATGAGCAGTTCTTC
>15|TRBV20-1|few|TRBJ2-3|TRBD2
CSADLAGGPTDTQYF
TGCAGTGCCGACCTAGCGGGAGGGCCTACAGATACGCAGTATTTT
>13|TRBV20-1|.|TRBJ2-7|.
CSARRLATYEQYF
TGCAGTGCTAGGCGTCTCGCGACCTACGAGCAGTACTTC
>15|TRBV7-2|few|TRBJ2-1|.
CASSPYSNSDNEQFF
TGTGCCAGCAGCCCGTACTCGAACTCTGACAATGAGCAGTTCTTC
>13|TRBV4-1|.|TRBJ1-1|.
CASSQDNQGAAFF
TGCGCCAGCAGCCAAGATAACCAGGGAGCAGCTTTCTTT
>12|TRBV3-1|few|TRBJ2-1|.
CASSQMVGEQFF
TGTGCCAGCAGCCAAATGGTCGGCGAGCAGTTCTTC
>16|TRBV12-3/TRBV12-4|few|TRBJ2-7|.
CASSKQGGDLVLEQYF
TGTGCCAGCAGTAAACAGGGCGGGGACCTGGTGCTCGAGCAGTACTTC
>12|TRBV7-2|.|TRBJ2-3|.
CASSLTRDTQYF
TGTGCCAGCAGCTTGACTAGAGATACGCAGTATTTT
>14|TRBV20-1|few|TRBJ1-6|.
CSASRRLDNSPLHF
TGCAGTGCTAGTCGACGGCTGGATAATTCACCCCTCCACTTT
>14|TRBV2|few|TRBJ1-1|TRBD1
CASSGTGGYTEAFF
TGTGCCAGCAGTGGGACAGGGGGCTACACTGAAGCTTTCTTT
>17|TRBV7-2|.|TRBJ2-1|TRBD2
CASSLGPVAGGYNEQFF
TGTGCCAGCAGCTTAGGTCCTGTAGCGGGGGGTTACAATGAGCAGTTCTTC
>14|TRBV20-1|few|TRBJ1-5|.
CSANAGAINQPQHF
TGCAGTGCTAACGCAGGGGCTATCAATCAGCCCCAGCATTTT